The rows below give T cell receptor beta chains drawn from one sample of a study of blood T cell repertoires in COVID-19. Sequencing used immunoSEQ multiplex PCR; TCRdb keeps in-frame clones, though not all of them. This sample has some 200,000 clones, with 87% found just once. The specimen was PBMCs or T cells enriched from blood (not recorded which). Receptors were obtained from a man under 40 in a cohort exposed to, infected with or recovered from COVID-19 (not recorded which). The CDR3 runs from the conserved cysteine through the conserved F or W. The D gene is left open where the match is weak. Clone size is given for some rows only: seen once, a few or many times, or a class if the clone is expanded.

V: TRBV5-1; size: -; J: TRBJ2-7; D: TRBD1; DNA: TGCGCCAGCAGCGTTCGAGCCGGTGGGACAGGGGGCGCCGGGCAGTACTTC; CDR3: CASSVRAGGTGGAGQYF
V: TRBV27; size: -; J: TRBJ2-7; D: -; DNA: TGTGCCAGCAGTGTAACACAGAACTCCTACGAGCAGTACTTC; CDR3: CASSVTQNSYEQYF
V: TRBV6-2/TRBV6-3; size: -; J: TRBJ2-7; D: TRBD1; DNA: TGTGCCAGCAGTTACCGATCCGACAGGGGAACCTACGAGCAGTACTTC; CDR3: CASSYRSDRGTYEQYF
V: TRBV11-3; size: -; J: TRBJ2-7; D: TRBD2; DNA: TGTGCCAGCAGCTCTGGACTAGCGGACTCCTACGAGCAGTACTTC; CDR3: CASSSGLADSYEQYF
V: TRBV7-6; size: -; J: TRBJ2-7; D: -; DNA: TGTGCCAGCAGCTTCGCTACCTCTAGTGCGGACGAGCAGTACTTC; CDR3: CASSFATSSADEQYF
V: TRBV19; size: -; J: TRBJ2-7; D: TRBD1; DNA: TGTGCCAGTAGCTCAGGGACCAGAAGGGACAGAAATCTCTACGAGCAGTACTTC; CDR3: CASSSGTRRDRNLYEQYF
V: TRBV24-1; size: once; J: TRBJ2-2; D: -; DNA: -; CDR3: CATSDLHQREGPGLFF
V: TRBV5-4; size: -; J: TRBJ2-7; D: TRBD1; DNA: TGTGCCAGCAGCTCGGGACAGCTCTCCTACGAGCAGTACTTC; CDR3: CASSSGQLSYEQYF
V: TRBV28; size: once; J: TRBJ2-1; D: TRBD1; DNA: TGTGCCAGCAGCCCCCCGGGAGGGACAGGGGGGAATGAGCAGTTCTTC; CDR3: CASSPPGGTGGNEQFF
V: TRBV7-2; size: few; J: TRBJ1-1; D: TRBD1; DNA: TGTGCCAGCAGCGTACAGGGGAATCGAGCTGAAGCTTTCTTT; CDR3: CASSVQGNRAEAFF
V: TRBV10-3; size: few; J: TRBJ1-6; D: TRBD1; DNA: TGTGCCATCTCGGACAGGGATAGTTCACCCCTCCACTTT; CDR3: CAISDRDSSPLHF
V: TRBV24-1; size: -; J: TRBJ1-2; D: TRBD1; DNA: TGTGCCACCAGTGATTCCGGACAGGTTTACTATGGCTACACCTTC; CDR3: CATSDSGQVYYGYTF
V: TRBV7-2; size: -; J: TRBJ2-6; D: -; DNA: TGTGCCACCCCGGGTTCTGGGGCCAACGTCCTGACTTTC; CDR3: CATPGSGANVLTF
V: TRBV9; size: -; J: TRBJ2-3; D: -; DNA: TGTGCCAGCAGCGTAGTAGAAACAGATACGCAGTATTTT; CDR3: CASSVVETDTQYF
V: TRBV10-3; size: -; J: TRBJ1-2; D: TRBD1; DNA: TGTGCCATCAGTGAGCAAGAGGGACAGGGGCTTGGTTATGGCTACACCTTC; CDR3: CAISEQEGQGLGYGYTF
V: TRBV28; size: -; J: TRBJ2-7; D: TRBD2; DNA: TGTGCCAGCAGTTTCGGACTAGCGGGAGGGGTAGAGCAGTACTTC; CDR3: CASSFGLAGGVEQYF
V: TRBV24-1; size: -; J: TRBJ1-2; D: -; DNA: TGTGCCACCAGTGTCGAGGGTAACTATGGCTACACCTTC; CDR3: CATSVEGNYGYTF
V: TRBV28; size: -; J: TRBJ1-5; D: TRBD1; DNA: TGTGCCAGCAGCCTCAGTCAGGGGGCGACCCAGCCCCAGCATTTT; CDR3: CASSLSQGATQPQHF
V: TRBV24-1; size: -; J: TRBJ2-3; D: -; DNA: TGTGCCACCAGTGATTCCGGGAACCCAGATACGCAGTATTTT; CDR3: CATSDSGNPDTQYF
V: TRBV5-1; size: once; J: TRBJ1-1; D: -; DNA: TGCGCCAGCAGCCGGGGAGGGGTGGAGGACACTGAAGCTTTCTTT; CDR3: CASSRGGVEDTEAFF
V: TRBV7-6; size: -; J: TRBJ2-1; D: TRBD2; DNA: TGTGCCAGCAGCACCCGGGGGGGGCATAATAATGAGCAGTTCTTC; CDR3: CASSTRGGHNNEQFF
V: TRBV19; size: -; J: TRBJ2-5; D: TRBD2; DNA: TGTGCCAGTAGTCGCATAGCGGGGCAAGAGACCCAGTACTTC; CDR3: CASSRIAGQETQYF
V: TRBV7-8; size: -; J: TRBJ2-5; D: TRBD1; DNA: TGTGCCAGCAGCTTAGAGGCGGGACAGGTTGAGGAGACCCAGTACTTC; CDR3: CASSLEAGQVEETQYF
V: TRBV11-2; size: -; J: TRBJ2-7; D: -; DNA: TGTGCCAGCAGCTCGACTGAGTCCTACGAGCAGTACTTC; CDR3: CASSSTESYEQYF
V: TRBV7-2; size: many; J: TRBJ1-1; D: -; DNA: TGTGCCAGCAGCTTACTCGGGACTGAAGCTTTCTTT; CDR3: CASSLLGTEAFF
V: TRBV28; size: -; J: TRBJ2-7; D: -; DNA: TGTGCCAGCAGCTCCCCCCACGAGCAGTACTTC; CDR3: CASSSPHEQYF
V: TRBV5-1; size: -; J: TRBJ2-7; D: -; DNA: TGCGCCAGCAGCCCAGGAAACTCTCGGACCTACGAGCAGTACTTC; CDR3: CASSPGNSRTYEQYF
V: TRBV5-4; size: -; J: TRBJ2-2; D: TRBD1; DNA: TGTGCCAGCAGCTGGGCCCGGGACAGAACAACCGGGGAGCTGTTTTTT; CDR3: CASSWARDRTTGELFF
V: TRBV7-2; size: -; J: TRBJ2-7; D: -; DNA: TGTGCCAGCAGCCCAGGAACGTTGGTCTACGAGCAGTACTTC; CDR3: CASSPGTLVYEQYF
V: TRBV29-1; size: -; J: TRBJ2-7; D: -; DNA: TGCAGCGTTGGTCGGTTTGTGGACTCCTACTCTACCGAGCAGTACTTC; CDR3: CSVGRFVDSYSTEQYF
V: TRBV23-1; size: -; J: TRBJ1-5; D: TRBD1; DNA: TGCGCCAGCAGTGCCCGACAGGGAGACGGCAATCAGCCCCAGCATTTT; CDR3: CASSARQGDGNQPQHF
V: TRBV18; size: -; J: TRBJ2-1; D: -; DNA: TGTGCCAGCTCACCATTGAGGACTCACTACAATGAGCAGTTCTTC; CDR3: CASSPLRTHYNEQFF
V: TRBV27; size: -; J: TRBJ1-2; D: TRBD1; DNA: TGTGCCAGCAGTCTATATGGACAGGGAGGCGGCTACACCTTC; CDR3: CASSLYGQGGGYTF
V: TRBV9; size: -; J: TRBJ1-2; D: TRBD1; DNA: TGTGCCAGCAGCGCCGTCGCGAGCTGGGACAGGGAAACCTTC; CDR3: CASSAVASWDRETF
V: TRBV27; size: -; J: TRBJ1-5; D: TRBD1; DNA: TGTGCCAGCAGTTTATGGGGACAGGGGTCGCGGAATCAGCCCCAGCATTTT; CDR3: CASSLWGQGSRNQPQHF
V: TRBV4-1; size: -; J: TRBJ1-4; D: -; DNA: TGCGCCAGCAAGTCCACTCGTAATGAAAAACTGTTTTTT; CDR3: CASKSTRNEKLFF
V: TRBV7-9; size: -; J: TRBJ2-3; D: TRBD2; DNA: TGTGCCAGCAGCCCAAGCGGGGGTACGCAGTATTTT; CDR3: CASSPSGGTQYF
V: TRBV28; size: -; J: TRBJ2-5; D: TRBD2; DNA: TGTGCCAGCAGTTTGGGCGGGGGATGGGAAGAGACCCAGTACTTC; CDR3: CASSLGGGWEETQYF
V: TRBV10-3; size: -; J: TRBJ2-3; D: TRBD2; DNA: TGTGCCGCCGATGAGGCTAGCGGCAGCACAGATACGCAGTATTTT; CDR3: CAADEASGSTDTQYF
V: TRBV28; size: -; J: TRBJ1-4; D: TRBD1; DNA: TGTGCCAGCAGTTTATCCGACAGGGGTAATGAAAAACTGTTTTTT; CDR3: CASSLSDRGNEKLFF
V: TRBV3-1/TRBV3-2; size: -; J: TRBJ1-5; D: TRBD1; DNA: TGTGCCAGCAGCCAAGGGAAACAGGGGAGCAATCAGCCCCAGCATTTT; CDR3: CASSQGKQGSNQPQHF
V: TRBV18; size: once; J: TRBJ2-1; D: TRBD2; DNA: TGTGCCAGCTCACCGGCTCGAGCGGGAGGGTCCTACAATGAGCAGTTCTTC; CDR3: CASSPARAGGSYNEQFF
V: TRBV6-1; size: once; J: TRBJ2-7; D: -; DNA: TGTGCCAGCAGTGAAGCTTTAGACTACGAGCAGTACTTC; CDR3: CASSEALDYEQYF
V: TRBV19; size: -; J: TRBJ2-3; D: -; DNA: TGTGCCAGTAGTATTCGGGGGGATACGCAGTATTTT; CDR3: CASSIRGDTQYF
V: TRBV4-2; size: many; J: TRBJ1-5; D: TRBD1; DNA: TGTGCCAGCAGCCAAGCGGGACAGGGGAGATCTCAGCCCCAGCATTTT; CDR3: CASSQAGQGRSQPQHF
V: TRBV5-8; size: -; J: TRBJ2-7; D: -; DNA: TGTGCCAGCAGCCAGATCAGGGGCAACGAGCAGTACTTC; CDR3: CASSQIRGNEQYF
V: TRBV28; size: once; J: TRBJ1-5; D: -; DNA: TGTGCCAGCAGTCCACACGCAGGGTTGGGAAATCAGCCCCAGCATTTT; CDR3: CASSPHAGLGNQPQHF
V: TRBV13; size: -; J: TRBJ1-1; D: -; DNA: TGTGCCAGCAGACAACCTTTACAGGGCGTAGAAGCTTTCTTT; CDR3: CASRQPLQGVEAFF
V: TRBV6-5; size: few; J: TRBJ1-1; D: TRBD1; DNA: TGTGCCAGCAGAGGACAGGGGGTTTCGACTGAAGCTTTCTTT; CDR3: CASRGQGVSTEAFF
V: TRBV7-2; size: once; J: TRBJ1-1; D: -; DNA: TGTGCCAGCAGCTTAGGTTTAACTGAAGCTTTCTTT; CDR3: CASSLGLTEAFF
V: TRBV19; size: -; J: TRBJ2-7; D: TRBD1; DNA: TGTGCCACCCAAGCTGATCCAGGGGGCGCTTCCTACGAGCAGTACTTC; CDR3: CATQADPGGASYEQYF
V: TRBV19; size: -; J: TRBJ1-2; D: TRBD1; DNA: TGTGCCAGTAGTGTGACAGGGGAGCTCTATGGCTACACCTTC; CDR3: CASSVTGELYGYTF
V: TRBV5-1; size: -; J: TRBJ2-2; D: -; DNA: TGCGCCAGCCAGATGAGGGAAGGGTACACCGGGGAGCTGTTTTTT; CDR3: CASQMREGYTGELFF
V: TRBV7-9; size: -; J: TRBJ2-7; D: TRBD2; DNA: TGTGCCAGCAGCTTAATTCGGTCTAGCGGAGGGAGATACGAGCAGTACTTC; CDR3: CASSLIRSSGGRYEQYF
V: TRBV19; size: -; J: TRBJ2-3; D: TRBD2; DNA: TGTGCCAGTAGTCCCGGACTAGCGGGCACAGATACGCAGTATTTT; CDR3: CASSPGLAGTDTQYF
V: TRBV28; size: -; J: TRBJ2-2; D: -; DNA: TGTGCCAGCAGTTTAGGAGCCGTAACCGGGGAGCTGTTTTTT; CDR3: CASSLGAVTGELFF